The clone carrying this TCR beta chain was detected a few times. Its target is unknown. V was clipped by 2 bases and J by 6 bases, with 7 bases between them. The germline gives CDR1 KGHSH, CDR2 LQKENI. The CDR3 has 13 residues. TCR alpha and TCR beta cDNA libraries carrying sample barcodes and UMIs were produced by 5'RACE using constant-segment primers. TCRdb independently ran MiXCR on the 5' RACE reads; one entry per CDR3 protein. Of about half a million distinct CDR3 sequences in the sample, roughly 18% were seen once. The source of the sample is a study of T-cell memory formation after mild COVID-19. Study observations and caveats: Clones contracting day 15 to 85 were balanced CD4/CD8; later expanders leaned CD4+. Pre-infection memory showed some responding clones, and this suggested that cross-reactive memory joined. Whether day 37 second-wave clones are SARS-CoV-2-specific was not confirmed.

The sequence came from an adult woman who had mild COVID-19 (a few samples of this study predate the infection). Cell type and time point are not known. The chain employs TRBV18 and TRBJ1-4; D not resolved. Sequencing was performed on PBMCs or a T cell subset sorted from them (not recorded which). DNA of the CDR3: TGTGCCAGCTCACCAGGGATGGATGAAAAACTGTTTTTT. The encoded protein is CASSPGMDEKLFF.